Listed below are T cell receptor beta chains from one sample, sequenced in a study of cytomegalovirus exposure and HLA in healthy donors. Produced via immunoSEQ multiplex PCR; TCRdb's table is partial and in-frame only. The data show roughly 150,000 clones, under 70% seen once. Sample: PBMCs. Receptors were obtained from a man between 25 and 39 years old in good health and CMV-seropositive. Each CDR3 is given with its conserved first and last residue. The D gene is left open where the match is weak. Some rows have no size entry. The others give once, few or many, or a class for an expanded clone.

clone_size j_call cdr3_length d_call v_call cdr3_aa cdr3_nt
NA TRBJ2-1 15 TRBD2 TRBV27 CATGGGNGSYNEQFF TGTGCCACCGGCGGGGGGAATGGATCCTACAATGAGCAGTTCTTC
NA TRBJ1-1 16 NA TRBV11-3 CASSLRDPGRRTEAFF TGTGCCAGCAGCCTCCGGGACCCCGGGAGGCGGACTGAAGCTTTCTTT
NA TRBJ2-7 15 TRBD2 TRBV5-6 CASSLDGLDAYEQYF TGTGCCAGCAGCTTGGACGGACTAGACGCCTACGAGCAGTACTTC
NA TRBJ2-3 16 TRBD2 TRBV11-3 CASSPGLAGLADTQYF TGTGCCAGCAGCCCGGGACTAGCGGGCCTGGCAGATACGCAGTATTTT
NA TRBJ2-2 15 TRBD2 TRBV7-9 CASSHSGRAEGELFF TGTGCCAGCAGCCACAGCGGGAGGGCCGAAGGGGAGCTGTTTTTT
NA TRBJ1-6 15 NA TRBV5-7 CASSSRTRGNSPLHF TGTGCCAGCAGCTCCCGGACACGGGGGAATTCACCCCTCCACTTT
NA TRBJ2-1 16 NA TRBV6-1 CASSEEGQTSYNEQFF TGTGCCAGCAGTGAAGAAGGACAGACCTCCTACAATGAGCAGTTCTTC
NA TRBJ2-1 15 TRBD2 TRBV15 CATSREWREYNEQFF TGTGCCACCAGCAGAGAGTGGCGGGAGTACAATGAGCAGTTCTTC
NA TRBJ2-1 15 TRBD2 TRBV10-3 CATRRDYQGSDEQFF TGTGCCACCCGCCGGGACTACCAAGGCAGCGATGAGCAGTTCTTC
few TRBJ1-5 15 NA TRBV27 CASSPRTFGNQPQHF TGTGCCAGCAGTCCTAGGACATTTGGCAATCAGCCCCAGCATTTT
NA TRBJ1-5 13 NA TRBV30 CAWSPQGNQPQHF TGTGCCTGGAGTCCTCAGGGGAATCAGCCCCAGCATTTT
NA TRBJ2-1 15 TRBD2 TRBV7-3 CASSSTSGAYNEQFF TGTGCCAGCAGTTCGACTAGCGGGGCCTACAATGAGCAGTTCTTC
NA TRBJ2-7 15 NA TRBV15 CATSRSRDGPYEQYF TGTGCCACCAGCAGATCGCGGGACGGTCCCTACGAGCAGTACTTC
NA TRBJ2-7 13 NA TRBV5-1 CASSLGDAAAEYF TGCGCCAGCAGCCTGGGCGACGCGGCAGCCGAGTACTTC
NA TRBJ1-1 16 NA TRBV9 CASSVSSVGVNTEAFF TGTGCCAGCAGCGTCTCCTCGGTCGGGGTGAACACTGAAGCTTTCTTT
NA TRBJ1-1 13 NA TRBV18 CASSLQGWTEAFF TGTGCCAGCTCACTACAGGGCTGGACTGAAGCTTTCTTT
few TRBJ2-7 18 TRBD1 TRBV7-9 CASSLLGVLDRGTYEQYF TGTGCCAGCAGCTTATTGGGTGTTCTGGACAGGGGGACCTACGAGCAGTACTTC
NA TRBJ1-1 14 NA TRBV5-1 CASRGPGGNTEAFF TGCGCCAGCAGGGGACCCGGGGGGAACACTGAAGCTTTCTTT
few TRBJ2-2 15 TRBD2 TRBV27 CASGTSDRDTGELFF TGTGCCAGCGGGACTAGCGATAGGGACACCGGGGAGCTGTTTTTT
few TRBJ2-7 12 NA TRBV10-3 CAISESGVEQYF TGTGCCATCAGTGAGTCGGGCGTCGAGCAGTACTTC
NA TRBJ2-5 15 TRBD1 TRBV10-3 CAISSDRGNQETQYF TGTGCCATCAGCTCGGACAGGGGAAATCAAGAGACCCAGTACTTC
NA TRBJ2-6 14 NA TRBV7-6 CASQDGTGANVLTF TGTGCCAGCCAAGACGGGACTGGGGCCAACGTCCTGACTTTC
few TRBJ1-3 13 NA TRBV6-5 CASSRGGGNTIYF TGTGCCAGCAGCCGGGGGGGCGGAAACACCATATATTTT
NA TRBJ2-3 17 NA TRBV5-6 CASRGGLGHNSADTQYF TGTGCCAGCAGGGGGGGATTGGGGCACAACTCTGCAGATACGCAGTATTTT
NA TRBJ1-4 14 NA TRBV30 CAWAGETTNEKLFF TGTGCCTGGGCGGGGGAAACAACTAATGAAAAACTGTTTTTT
NA TRBJ1-2 15 TRBD1 TRBV5-4 CASRSGTGGNYGYTF TGTGCCAGCAGGTCCGGGACAGGGGGGAACTATGGCTACACCTTC
few TRBJ1-1 15 NA TRBV28 CASSLSPRQGTEAFF TGTGCCAGCAGTTTATCCCCGCGGCAGGGCACTGAAGCTTTCTTT
NA TRBJ2-7 16 TRBD2 TRBV5-1 CASSLVSLAAPIEQYF TGCGCCAGCAGCTTGGTGTCGCTAGCGGCCCCCATCGAGCAGTACTTC
few TRBJ1-1 13 NA TRBV2 CATAPTGNTEAFF TGTGCCACCGCGCCAACAGGCAACACTGAAGCTTTCTTT
NA TRBJ1-1 14 NA TRBV29-1 CSVSRTAMNTEAFF TGCAGCGTGTCCAGGACAGCTATGAACACTGAAGCTTTCTTT
NA TRBJ2-1 12 NA TRBV27 CASQGNYNEQFF TGTGCCAGCCAGGGTAACTACAATGAGCAGTTCTTC
few TRBJ2-5 14 NA TRBV9 CASSVGQSQETQYF TGTGCCAGCAGCGTCGGACAGTCTCAAGAGACCCAGTACTTC
NA TRBJ1-5 13 NA TRBV19 CASSSQVRQPQHF TGTGCCAGTAGTAGCCAGGTTAGGCAGCCCCAGCATTTT
NA TRBJ2-7 13 TRBD2 TRBV25-1 CASRGTSWGEQYF TGTGCCAGCAGAGGGACTAGCTGGGGCGAGCAGTACTTC
NA TRBJ2-5 16 TRBD2 TRBV9 CASSVGTSGSSETQYF TGTGCCAGCAGCGTCGGGACTAGCGGGAGTTCGGAGACCCAGTACTTC
NA TRBJ1-5 15 NA TRBV4-1 CASSQDTGKGIPQHF TGCGCCAGCAGCCAAGATACAGGGAAGGGGATCCCCCAGCATTTT
NA TRBJ1-4 13 NA TRBV19 CASSTGETEKLFF TGTGCCAGTAGTACAGGGGAAACCGAAAAACTGTTTTTT
NA TRBJ1-2 15 NA TRBV30 CAWTKGGSTNYGYTF TGTGCCTGGACAAAGGGTGGGAGTACTAACTATGGCTACACCTTC
NA TRBJ1-1 13 NA TRBV7-2 CASSYDRGTEAFF TGTGCCAGCAGCTACGATAGGGGAACTGAAGCTTTCTTT
NA TRBJ2-2 13 NA TRBV30 CAWSLGQPRGLFF TGTGCCTGGAGTCTCGGACAGCCCAGGGGGCTGTTTTTT
NA TRBJ1-6 14 NA TRBV29-1 CSAGKVQDNSPLHF TGCAGCGCCGGTAAAGTCCAGGATAATTCACCCCTCCACTTT
NA TRBJ2-1 14 NA TRBV9 CASTLASSYNEQFF TGTGCCAGCACATTGGCTAGCAGCTACAATGAGCAGTTCTTC
once TRBJ2-1 15 TRBD2 TRBV6-1 CASSEREGESNEQFF TGTGCCAGCAGTGAGCGGGAGGGGGAGTCTAATGAGCAGTTCTTC
NA TRBJ1-3 19 NA TRBV5-1 CASSLVPAGQMNSGNTIYF TGCGCCAGCAGCTTGGTGCCGGCGGGCCAGATGAACTCTGGAAACACCATATATTTT
few TRBJ2-2 16 TRBD2 TRBV5-1 CASSQLAGTNTGELFF TGCGCCAGCAGCCAACTAGCGGGCACGAACACCGGGGAGCTGTTTTTT
NA TRBJ2-7 15 TRBD2 TRBV9 CASSVEGAGGFEQYF TGTGCCAGCAGCGTAGAGGGCGCGGGAGGGTTCGAGCAGTACTTC
NA TRBJ1-2 14 NA TRBV7-3 CASSLSSDKYGYTF TGTGCCAGCAGCTTATCGTCGGACAAGTATGGCTACACCTTC
once TRBJ2-2 18 TRBD2 TRBV27 CASSQGLAGSFWTGELFF TGTGCCAGCAGTCAGGGACTAGCGGGATCTTTCTGGACCGGGGAGCTGTTTTTT
NA TRBJ1-1 15 NA TRBV7-6 CASSLASGSDTEAFF TGTGCCAGCAGCTTAGCTTCGGGGTCGGACACTGAAGCTTTCTTT